Below are 5 T cell receptor beta chains sequenced from a single sample in a study of cytomegalovirus exposure and HLA in healthy donors. PCR was performed using 60 Vbeta and 13 Jbeta primers. The data were produced by immunoSEQ multiplex PCR, yet TCRdb's version contains in-frame clones alone and is incomplete. This sample has approximately 240,000 clones, with approximately 84% found just once. Sequenced: PBMCs. Receptors were obtained from a woman aged 40 to 50 in good health and CMV-seronegative.

This clone was detected only once. The chain joins TRBV5-4 to TRBJ1-2; D gene uncertain. The CDR3 totals 14 residues. Germline-derived CDR1 and CDR2 are SGHNT and YYREEE (reference sequence). With 0 bases removed from V and 7 bases from J, the gap between germline ends came to 13 bases. CDR3 residues: CASSLDLGAVGYTF. CDR3 coding DNA: TGTGCCAGCAGCTTGGACTTGGGCGCAGTTGGCTACACCTTC.

V and J are TRBV9 and TRBJ1-2; 9 bases are shared with TRBD1. Germline values: CDR1 SGDLS, CDR2 YYNGEE. This CDR3 is built from 15 residues. J was trimmed by 4 bases and V by 1 base; bases with no gene match: 5. Here the CDR3 DNA reads TGTGCCAGCAGCGTAAATAGGGACAGGGCCTATGGCTACACCTTC. Its protein is CASSVNRDRAYGYTF.

The gene calls are TRBV6-6 and TRBJ2-3, with 8 bases that match TRBD2. This CDR3 region has 16 residues. V shed 2 bases and J 1 base; nucleotides not matched to a gene: 5. Germline CDR1 reads MNHNY; CDR2 reads SVGAGI (reference sequence). CDR3 coding DNA: TGTGCCAGCAGTTACCACCTTAGCGGGGGCACAGATACGCAGTATTTT. It yields the protein CASSYHLSGGTDTQYF.

V and J are TRBV13 and TRBJ1-3; 7 bases map to TRBD1. This CDR3 is 16 amino acids long. J was trimmed by 4 bases and V by 5 bases; bases with no gene match: 11. Per germline, CDR1 PRHDT and CDR2 FYEKMQ (reference sequence). The CDR3 DNA follows: TGTGCCAGCAGCACTGGGACAGAAGCATCCGGAAACACCATATATTTT. It codes for CASSTGTEASGNTIYF.

The genes are TRBV7-9 and TRBJ2-1, with D tentatively TRBD1 (6 bases). From germline, CDR1 is SEHNR and CDR2 FQNEAQ (reference sequence). The V end was cut by 5 bases, the J end by 7 bases, with 18 bases between. This CDR3 is 15 amino acids long. The CDR3 DNA reads as TGTGCCAGCAGCCCACAGGGAAGCAGATATAATGAGCAGTTCTTC. Encoded protein: CASSPQGSRYNEQFF.